This T cell receptor (beta chain) came from a study of vaccination effects on CD4 cells after COVID-19. This clone has only a few counts. Its antigen is as yet unknown. The repertoire was sequenced with immunoSEQ multiplex PCR; TCRdb's copy has only in-frame clones and lacks some. The sample lists approximately 20,000 clones; roughly 72% were seen once. After expansion with viral peptide pools in the ViraFEST assay, antigen-specific CD4+ T cells were sequenced. Following a roughly 10-day culture, CD4+ T cells were purified. PCR confirmed that the person was infected with SARS-CoV-2 between March and December 2020. Germline values: CDR1 SGHRS, CDR2 YFSETQ. This CDR3 contains 13 residues. The germline V and J ends were trimmed by 2 bases and 9 bases, with 12 bases remaining between them.

Source: CD4+ T cells from PBMCs cultured with SARS-CoV-2 spike peptides, taken before COVID-19 vaccination. The receptor was derived from a human donor who had a prior SARS-CoV-2 infection. The V and J genes are TRBV5-1 and TRBJ2-1; a possible D gene is TRBD2 (5 bases). The CDR3 DNA follows: TGCGCCAGCAGCTTCGAACTAGTTAGTGAGCAGTTCTTC. Residues: CASSFELVSEQFF. The full variable domain, with the rest looked up from reference TRBV5-1 and TRBJ2-1, is KAGVTQTPRYLIKTRGQQVTLSCSPISGHRSVSWYQQTPGQGLQFLFEYFSETQRNKGNFPGRFSGRQFSNSRSEMNVSTLELGDSALYLCASSFELVSEQFFGPGTRLTVL.